This entry features one T cell receptor beta chain sequence. Per the study methods: Reference gene primers were amplified, and this amplification served to estimate nucleated cell counts. Profiled with immunoSEQ multiplex PCR; TCRdb holds only in-frame clones, not every one. That table gives V, J and clone size, and the DNA gave D and trimming. The repertoire includes a few hundred thousand clones, around 90% of them detected once, and 1% sits in the top ten. The data originate from a study of blood T cell repertoires in COVID-19. Whole-study context: Collection of acute and convalescent COVID-19 samples took place in the United States, Italy and Spain. The analysed material was cDNA or gDNA that came from T cells, B-cell-depleted T cells, or PBMCs.

Enrolment of Seattle patients took place during active infection, and they were followed longitudinally. The CDR3 has 15 amino acids. V trimming: 5 bases; J trimming: 3 bases; junction bases outside the gene matches: 8. Germline lookup yields CDR1 MDHEN and CDR2 SYDVKM. Sequencing was done on a sample of peripheral blood. This receptor was taken from a woman aged 40 to 50 with COVID-19, enrolled during active disease. V gene TRBV28 combines with J gene TRBJ2-3; 7 nucleotides align to TRBD2. CDR3 DNA: TGTGCCAGCAGTCCCCTTGGACTAGTGACAGATACGCAGTATTTT. This encodes CASSPLGLVTDTQYF.